The TCR beta chain under discussion was sequenced for a study of blood T cell repertoires in COVID-19. On the study more broadly: Italy, Spain and the United States were the sources of the convalescent and acute COVID-19 samples.

The germline CDR1 and CDR2 sequences are MDHEN and SYDVKM. CDR3 length equals 14 residues. V shed 1 base and J 7 bases; nucleotides not matched to a gene: 6. In the study's own analysis: Estimates of nucleated cell counts were drawn from the amplification of reference gene primers. Libraries were prepared by immunoSEQ multiplex PCR; TCRdb keeps only in-frame clonotypes and omits some of them. V and J calls and clone size come straight from that table; D and trimming were deduced from the DNA. The profile shows more than 110,000 clones, 60% to 85% of them singletons. Sequencing was carried out using peripheral blood. This receptor was taken from a woman aged 80 or over with active or convalescent COVID-19. The chain couples TRBV28 to TRBJ1-2, with 7 bases lining up with TRBD1. CDR3 sequence reads: CASSLYRGEGGYTF. The CDR3 nucleotides read TGTGCCAGCAGTTTATACAGGGGAGAGGGTGGCTACACCTTC.